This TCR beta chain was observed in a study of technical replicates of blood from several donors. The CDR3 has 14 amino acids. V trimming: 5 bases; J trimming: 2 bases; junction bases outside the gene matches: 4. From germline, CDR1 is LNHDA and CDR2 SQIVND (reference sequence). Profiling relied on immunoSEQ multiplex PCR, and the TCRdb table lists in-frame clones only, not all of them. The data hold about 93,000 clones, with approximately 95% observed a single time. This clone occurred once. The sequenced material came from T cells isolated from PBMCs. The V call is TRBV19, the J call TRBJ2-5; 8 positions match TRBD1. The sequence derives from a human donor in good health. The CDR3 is CASSATGVQETQYF. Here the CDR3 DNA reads TGTGCCAGTAGTGCGACAGGGGTACAAGAGACCCAGTACTTC. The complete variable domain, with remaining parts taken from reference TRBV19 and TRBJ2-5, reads DGGITQSPKYLFRKEGQNVTLSCEQNLNHDAMYWYRQDPGQGLRLIYYSQIVNDFQKGDIAEGYSVSREKKESFPLTVTSAQKNPTAFYLCASSATGVQETQYFGPGTRLLVL.